What follows are 7 T cell receptor beta chains derived from one specimen sequenced in a study of blood T cell repertoires in COVID-19. The method was immunoSEQ multiplex PCR; TCRdb's version includes in-frame clones alone and lacks a portion of them. The sample records 35,000 to 50,000 clones, about 85% being singletons. The sample taken for sequencing was peripheral blood. The origin of the receptors is a man aged 55 to 70 with acute or convalescent COVID-19.

V usage is TRBV6-4 and J usage is TRBJ2-1; TRBD2 agrees at 10 bases. The CDR3 sequence is 16 residues long. The J segment lost 6 bases and the V segment lost 1 base, leaving 6 bases of the junction unmatched. From germline, CDR1 is MRHNA and CDR2 SNTAGT. The CDR3 nucleotides are TGTGCCAGCAGTGACTTGCTAGCGGGAGTTGTCAATGAGCAGTTCTTC. The encoded protein is CASSDLLAGVVNEQFF.

In regard to this clone: A junction end diverges from the germline sequence, so it may reflect a read error. V and J are TRBV19 and TRBJ2-1, with D hard to call. Germline-derived CDR1 and CDR2 are LNHDA and SQIVND (reference sequence). This CDR3 comprises 15 residues. CDR3 sequence: CVSSMITLGQNEQFF. CDR3 sequence (DNA): TGTGTCAGTAGTATGATAACGCTAGGCCAGAATGAGCAGTTCTTC.

The chain links TRBV3-1 (or the pseudogene TRBV3-2) to TRBJ1-2; TRBD1 might be the D (6 bases). V was shortened by 3 bases and J by 4 bases, with 12 bases between the two germline ends. Germline V gene lookup returns CDR1 LGHDT and CDR2 YNNKEL (reference sequence). This CDR3 comprises 14 residues. The CDR3, as DNA: TGTGCCAGCAGCCAGCTACAGGGTTTCTATGGCTACACCTTC. It specifies CASSQLQGFYGYTF.

The chain has TRBV30 and TRBJ1-1; possible D gene TRBD1, 5 bases. CDR1 is GTSNPN and CDR2 is SVGIG in the germline V gene (reference sequence). The CDR3 runs 13 residues. Trimming cost V 5 bases and J 6 bases, with 16 bases left between them. CDR3 in amino acids: CAWARGSAAEAFF. The CDR3 region has the DNA TGTGCCTGGGCAAGGGGTTCGGCGGCTGAAGCTTTCTTT.

The V call is TRBV5-1, the J call TRBJ2-1, with 15 bases matching TRBD2. The CDR3 is made up of 15 amino acids. V gave up 4 bases and J gave up 7 bases; unmatched junction bases: 3. Germline V gene sequence: CDR1 SGHRS, CDR2 YFSETQ. The CDR3 here is CASSPGLAGGNEQFF. CDR3 nucleotide sequence: TGCGCCAGCAGCCCGGGACTAGCGGGAGGTAATGAGCAGTTCTTC.

This clone was counted between two and nine times. The rearrangement joins TRBV6-5 to TRBJ2-1; 9 positions agree with TRBD2. Losses at the gene ends were 6 bases for V and 8 bases for J; bases not matched to a gene: 11. The CDR3 has 15 amino acids. CDR1 MNHEY and CDR2 SVGAGI come from the germline V gene. The CDR3 coding sequence is TGTGCCAGCAGCCCCGGAGCGGGAGGAGGCGATGAGCAGTTCTTC. It is translated as CASSPGAGGGDEQFF.

This clone showed up just a few times. V usage is TRBV6-2 or TRBV6-3 and J usage is TRBJ2-2; 9 nucleotides match TRBD1. The V and J ends lost 2 bases and 0 bases, in that order; junction bases with no gene match: 7. The CDR3 has 18 residues. CDR1 is MNHEY, CDR2 SVGEGT, per germline. In DNA form, the CDR3 reads TGTGCCAGCAGTTACGGGGGGACAGGGTACTCGAACACCGGGGAGCTGTTTTTT. Translating it yields CASSYGGTGYSNTGELFF.